What follows are 3 T cell receptor beta chains derived from one specimen sequenced in a study of T cell responses to AZD1222 COVID-19 vaccine. Profiled with immunoSEQ multiplex PCR; TCRdb holds only in-frame clones, not every one. The table shows roughly 180,000 clones, with about 90% occurring only once. This specimen was peripheral blood, taken on day 0 of MenACWY control vaccination. The receptors stem from an adult in good health.

The CDR3: CASSIRTGKTASGNTIYF. The CDR3 DNA reads as TGTGCCAGCAGCATCCGGACAGGGAAAACGGCTTCTGGAAACACCATATATTTT. The V and J genes are TRBV21-1 and TRBJ1-3; the table's D call, TRBD1, was not checked against the DNA. TRBV21-1 is reported as a pseudogene. This CDR3 is 18 amino acids long.

V usage is TRBV9 and J usage is TRBJ1-4; D remains ambiguous. The V gene's germline CDR1 is SGDLS and CDR2 YYNGEE. Deletions cut 4 bases from V and 0 bases from J, with 13 bases between. The CDR3 has 16 residues. CDR3 bases: TGTGCCAGCAGCCCCCTGAGGTCTTCAACTAATGAAAAACTGTTTTTT. It encodes CASSPLRSSTNEKLFF.

In this sample, this clone turned up a few times. The chain carries TRBV5-1 and TRBJ2-2, with 14 bases aligning to TRBD2. The germline CDR1 and CDR2 sequences are SGHRS and YFSETQ. V trimming: 4 bases; J trimming: 6 bases; junction bases outside the gene matches: 11. The CDR3 is made up of 18 amino acids. The CDR3 reads CASSLRRGLAGVAGELFF. The DNA of the CDR3 is TGCGCCAGCAGCCTCCGAAGGGGACTAGCGGGAGTGGCCGGGGAGCTGTTTTTT. The variable domain in full, with the rest retrieved from reference TRBV5-1 and TRBJ2-2, is KAGVTQTPRYLIKTRGQQVTLSCSPISGHRSVSWYQQTPGQGLQFLFEYFSETQRNKGNFPGRFSGRQFSNSRSEMNVSTLELGDSALYLCASSLRRGLAGVAGELFFGEGSRLTVL.